This T cell receptor (beta chain) stems from a study of cytomegalovirus exposure and HLA in healthy donors. This CDR3 is built from 14 residues. CDR1 is LNHNV, CDR2 YYDKDF, per germline (reference sequence). With 5 bases clipped from V and 3 bases from J, the junction kept 4 bases outside the gene matches. Primers included in the PCR were 60 Vbeta and 13 Jbeta primers. Some clones are missing from TCRdb's copy, which holds only in-frame ones; the method was immunoSEQ multiplex PCR. The top ten clones hold 1% to 1.5% of a sample with 210,000 or so clones, about 84% of them seen once. J is TRBJ2-1 and V is TRBV15; 7 nucleotides agree with TRBD2. The source is a human donor in good health. The sample consisted of PBMCs. As DNA, the CDR3 is TGTGCCACCAGCCCTCAGCGGGACTACAATGAGCAGTTCTTC. Protein product: CATSPQRDYNEQFF.